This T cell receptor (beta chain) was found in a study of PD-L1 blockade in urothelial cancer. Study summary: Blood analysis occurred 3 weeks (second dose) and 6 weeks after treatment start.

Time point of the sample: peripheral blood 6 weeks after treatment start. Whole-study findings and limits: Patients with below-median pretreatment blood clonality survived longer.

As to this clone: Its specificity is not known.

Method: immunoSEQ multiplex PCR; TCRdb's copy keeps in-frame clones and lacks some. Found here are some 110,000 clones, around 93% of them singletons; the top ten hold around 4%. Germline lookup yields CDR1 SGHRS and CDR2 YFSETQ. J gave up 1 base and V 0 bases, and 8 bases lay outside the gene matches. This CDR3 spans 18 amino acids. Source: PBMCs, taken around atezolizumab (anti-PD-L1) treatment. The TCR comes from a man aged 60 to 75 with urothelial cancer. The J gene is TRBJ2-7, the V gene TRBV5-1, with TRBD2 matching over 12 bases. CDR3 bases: TGCGCCAGCAGCTTGGGTGGACTAGCGGGGAAGGAGTCCTACGAGCAGTACTTC. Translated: CASSLGGLAGKESYEQYF. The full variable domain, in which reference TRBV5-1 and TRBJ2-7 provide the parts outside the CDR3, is KAGVTQTPRYLIKTRGQQVTLSCSPISGHRSVSWYQQTPGQGLQFLFEYFSETQRNKGNFPGRFSGRQFSNSRSEMNVSTLELGDSALYLCASSLGGLAGKESYEQYFGPGTRLTVT.